Described below is a single T cell receptor beta chain sequence and its context. Looked up from germline, CDR1 is SGHRS and CDR2 is YFSETQ. The V end was cut by 0 bases, the J end by 5 bases, with 5 bases between. The CDR3 is made up of 12 amino acids. These data come from a study of blood T cell repertoires in COVID-19. Study context: Italy, Spain and the United States were the sources of the convalescent and acute COVID-19 samples. Nucleic acid was either cDNA or gDNA, and it came from T cells, B-cell-depleted T cells, or PBMCs.

Sequencing used immunoSEQ multiplex PCR; TCRdb keeps in-frame clones, though not all of them. Seen here are roughly 190,000 clones, 85% to 90% observed once, and the top ten hold 7% to 7.5%. Sequenced input: peripheral blood. V and J are TRBV5-1 and TRBJ1-2; no clear D. This receptor was taken from a woman over 75 in a cohort sampled during active or convalescent COVID-19. CDR3 region: CASSLEQYGYTF. CDR3 DNA: TGCGCCAGCAGCTTGGAACAGTATGGCTACACCTTC.